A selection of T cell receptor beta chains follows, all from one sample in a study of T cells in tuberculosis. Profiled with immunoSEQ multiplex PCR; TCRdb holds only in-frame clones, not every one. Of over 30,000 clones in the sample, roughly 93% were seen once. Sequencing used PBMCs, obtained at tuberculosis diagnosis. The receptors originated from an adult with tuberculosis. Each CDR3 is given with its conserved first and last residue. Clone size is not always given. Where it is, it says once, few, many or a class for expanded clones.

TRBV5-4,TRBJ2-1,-,CASSLNSHEQFF
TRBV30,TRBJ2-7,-,CAWSYPRGQRYEQYF
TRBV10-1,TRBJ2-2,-,CASSASGRGELFF
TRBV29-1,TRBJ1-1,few,CSVVGSNTEAFF
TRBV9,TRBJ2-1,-,CASSISQEGENYNEQFF
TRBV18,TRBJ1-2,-,CASSPRVETGGYTF
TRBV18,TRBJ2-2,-,CASSPASGGAAGELFF
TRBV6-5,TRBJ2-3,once,CASSSDRGHTDTQYF
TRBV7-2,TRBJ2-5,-,CASSLDFQETQYF
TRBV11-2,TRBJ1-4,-,CASSFAGEGEKLFF
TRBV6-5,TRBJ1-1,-,CASSSLTGTTEAFF
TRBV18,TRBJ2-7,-,CASSPPAGPSYEQYF
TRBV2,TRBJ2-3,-,CATSTTDTQYF
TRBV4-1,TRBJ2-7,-,CASSQDTAGGPIGEQYF
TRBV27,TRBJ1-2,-,CASSISQGAYGYTF
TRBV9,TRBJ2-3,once,CASSVGAGGPWDTQYF
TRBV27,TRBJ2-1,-,CASSLDTYNEQFF
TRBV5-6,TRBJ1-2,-,CASSPSGYGYTF
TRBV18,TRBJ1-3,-,CASSPRVGAISGNTIYF
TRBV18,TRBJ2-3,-,CASSPPMTGADTQYF
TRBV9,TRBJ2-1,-,CASSVGGTGNNEQFF
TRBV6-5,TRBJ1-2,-,CASSYTPDSLNYGYTF
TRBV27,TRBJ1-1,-,CASSRLAVGGHTEAFF
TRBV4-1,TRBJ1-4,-,CASSQRTGIGEKLFF
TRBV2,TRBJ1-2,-,CAGRTGGSNYGYTF
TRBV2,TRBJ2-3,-,CASSGGAADTQYF
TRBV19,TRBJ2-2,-,CASNPGGTGELFF
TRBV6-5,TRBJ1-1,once,CASREQGLRNTEAFF
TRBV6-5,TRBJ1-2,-,CASCYLRTGGSYGYTF
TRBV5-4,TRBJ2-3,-,CASSLYMSGGGTDTQYF
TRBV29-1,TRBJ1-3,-,CSVESQQGNTIYF
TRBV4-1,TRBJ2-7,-,CASSQDAGFYEQYF
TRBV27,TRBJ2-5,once,CARPWGRIQETQYF
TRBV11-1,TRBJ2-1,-,CASSFYSGGAFEQFF
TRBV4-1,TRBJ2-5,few,CASSQDTPGQGRETQYF
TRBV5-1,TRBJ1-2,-,CASRMTANYGYTF
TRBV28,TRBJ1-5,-,CAGQGWDQPQHF
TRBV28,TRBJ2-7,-,CASSQGGQGGYEQYF
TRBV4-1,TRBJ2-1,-,CASSQPFLAGDYNEQFF
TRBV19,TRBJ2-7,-,CASTGTGNSYEQYF
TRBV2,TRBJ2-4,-,CASSSEAGTSGAGNIQYF
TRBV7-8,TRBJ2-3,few,CASSPGQLLSTDTQYF
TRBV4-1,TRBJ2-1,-,CASSQELVGLAGGLPTNEQFF
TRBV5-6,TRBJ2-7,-,CASSFGTGSYEQYF
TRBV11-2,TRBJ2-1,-,CASSSQRDFPPNEQFF
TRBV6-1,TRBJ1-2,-,CASSGYLTDPSGYGYTF
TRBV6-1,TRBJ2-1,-,CASSDQTGMTYNEQFF
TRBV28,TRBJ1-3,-,CASSLQGASSGNTIYF
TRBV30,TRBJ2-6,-,CAWRTISGANVLTF
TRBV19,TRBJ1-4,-,CATRQGDPNEKLFF
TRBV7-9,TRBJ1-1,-,CASSNEDRNRGMNTEAFF
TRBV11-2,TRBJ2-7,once,CASSPIARTGAYEQYF